These 20 T cell receptor beta chains were sequenced from one sample in a study of blood T cell repertoires in COVID-19. Sequenced by immunoSEQ multiplex PCR; TCRdb stores in-frame clones only, minus some. The sample lists about 85,000 clones, 84% seen once, with roughly 13% in the top ten. The specimen sequenced was peripheral blood. The receptor set was obtained from a human donor in a cohort sampled during active COVID-19.

V is TRBV6-1 and J is TRBJ1-5, with a weak D call TRBD1 (5 bases). The germline gives CDR1 MNHNS, CDR2 SASEGT. The V end was cut by 3 bases, the J end by 3 bases, with 15 bases between. This CDR3 is built from 16 residues. The CDR3 loop reads CASSDLETAINQPQHF. Written as DNA, the CDR3 is TGTGCCAGCAGTGACCTAGAGACAGCGATCAATCAGCCCCAGCATTTT.

This chain links TRBV6-5 with TRBJ1-2, with TRBD1 as a possible D gene (6 bases). The CDR3 is made up of 14 amino acids. Germline V gene sequence: CDR1 MNHEY, CDR2 SVGAGI. Trimming pared 7 bases from V and 2 bases from J, leaving 14 bases between. CDR3 region: CASIGPGENYGYTF. In nucleotides, the CDR3 is TGTGCCAGCATCGGGCCAGGGGAAAACTATGGCTACACCTTC.

The chain has TRBV2 and TRBJ1-6, with 7 positions matching TRBD1. The CDR3 has 17 amino acids. V was clipped by 4 bases and J by 6 bases; unmatched bases: 12. CDR1 is SNHLY and CDR2 is FYNNEI in the germline V gene. CDR3: CASSVDSFTGANSPLHF. DNA for the CDR3: TGTGCCAGCAGTGTGGACAGTTTTACAGGGGCTAATTCACCCCTCCACTTT.

V gene TRBV5-6 combines with J gene TRBJ2-2, with D perhaps TRBD1 (7 bases). This CDR3 has 17 residues. Per the germline V gene, CDR1 is SGHDT and CDR2 is YYEEEE. V was clipped by 1 base and J by 7 bases, with 20 bases between them. The chain's CDR3 is CASSLLGEGAGSGELFF. The DNA for the CDR3 is TGTGCCAGCAGCTTGTTGGGCGAGGGGGCCGGGAGCGGGGAGCTGTTTTTT.

This clone was detected once. The rearrangement joins TRBV2 to TRBJ2-7, with TRBD1 as a possible D gene (6 bases). Trimming took off 6 bases at V and 6 bases at J, with 18 bases between the two ends. There are 14 residues in the CDR3. Germline V gene data show CDR1 as SNHLY and CDR2 as FYNNEI. In nucleotides, the CDR3 is TGTGCCAGCAGGACAGGACCGACGGTGAGCGAGCAGTACTTC. The encoded protein is CASRTGPTVSEQYF.

The chain joins TRBV19 to TRBJ1-4, with D possibly matching TRBD1 (6 bases). The germline CDR1 and CDR2 sequences are LNHDA and SQIVND (reference sequence). V was cut by 6 bases and J by 7 bases, with 21 bases left in between. CDR3 length equals 16 residues. The CDR3 spells CASSLRGLGAVEKLFF. CDR3 bases: TGTGCCAGTAGCTTGAGGGGCCTGGGGGCGGTTGAAAAACTGTTTTTT.

The J gene is TRBJ1-2, the V gene TRBV5-4, with TRBD1 identical over 8 bases. Unmatched junction bases numbered 12, after V lost 4 bases and J lost 4 bases. The CDR3 has 16 residues. Germline V gene data show CDR1 as SGHNT and CDR2 as YYREEE (reference sequence). This CDR3 reads CASSRPDRGGGYGYTF. As DNA, the CDR3 is TGTGCCAGCAGCCGGCCCGACAGGGGTGGAGGCTATGGCTACACCTTC.

In its sample, this clone was seen once. This sequence joins TRBV7-9 and TRBJ2-1; D perhaps matches TRBD2 (5 bases). The germline V gene encodes CDR1 SEHNR and CDR2 FQNEAQ (reference sequence). This CDR3 region has 14 residues. The V and J ends lost 5 bases and 8 bases respectively, with 16 bases between them. CDR3 sequence reads: CASSLRTGRDEQFF. The CDR3 region has the DNA TGTGCCAGCAGCCTTCGGACTGGAAGGGATGAGCAGTTCTTC.

Only one count was recorded for this clone. V usage is TRBV19 and J usage is TRBJ1-2, with 8 bases aligning to TRBD1. Germline CDR1 LNHDA, CDR2 SQIVND (reference sequence). With 4 bases clipped from V and 5 bases from J, the junction kept 6 bases outside the gene matches. The CDR3 spans 14 residues. The CDR3 DNA reads TGTGCCAGTAGTACCACCCGACAGGGGTATGGCTACACCTTC. Translating gives CASSTTRQGYGYTF.

The chain joins TRBV7-8 to TRBJ2-5, with TRBD2 identical over 12 bases. The J segment lost 1 base and the V segment lost 5 bases, leaving 11 bases of the junction unmatched. Looked up from germline, CDR1 is SGHVS and CDR2 is FQNEAQ. CDR3 size: 18 residues. CDR3 loop: CASSPGASGRGFQETQYF. The CDR3 coding sequence is TGTGCCAGCAGCCCCGGAGCTAGCGGGAGGGGGTTCCAAGAGACCCAGTACTTC.

Details on this clone: At one end the junction does not follow the germline gene, possibly because of a read error. V is TRBV15 and J is TRBJ1-4, with a possible D match to TRBD1 (6 bases). Per the germline V gene, CDR1 is LNHNV and CDR2 is YYDKDF (reference sequence). This CDR3 is built from 17 residues. The CDR3 reads CATLDKGGADYNENLFF. The CDR3 nucleotides read TGTGCCACCCTTGATAAAGGGGGGGCCGACTATAATGAAAATCTGTTTTTT.

V and J are TRBV27 and TRBJ1-6, with D perhaps matching TRBD1 (5 bases). CDR3 length: 16 amino acids. CDR1 and CDR2 (germline): MNHEY, SMNVEV (reference sequence). Between the trimmed V and J ends, which lost 6 bases and 9 bases, there was a span of 21 bases. Written as DNA, the CDR3 is TGTGCCAGCAGCCCTGGCGGGACCCCAGTCAGTTCACCCCTCCACTTT. This sequence encodes CASSPGGTPVSSPLHF.

V gene TRBV6-5 combines with J gene TRBJ1-5; 7 positions match TRBD1. Germline CDR1 is MNHEY and CDR2 is SVGAGI. V lost 8 bases to trimming and J lost 3 bases; unmatched junction nucleotides: 10. The CDR3 is 15 amino acids. CDR3 DNA sequence: TGTGCCAGCGCTAAGAGGGACAGCCTCAATCAGCCCCAGCATTTT. Protein: CASAKRDSLNQPQHF.

The rearrangement joins TRBV5-1 to TRBJ1-1, with TRBD1 matching over 10 bases. Trimming removed 0 bases from V and 1 base from J; junction bases left unmatched: 3. Germline V gene data show CDR1 as SGHRS and CDR2 as YFSETQ. The length of the CDR3 is 16 residues. CDR3 sequence: CASSLGTGGKNTEAFF. In nucleotides, the CDR3 is TGCGCCAGCAGCTTGGGGACAGGGGGAAAGAACACTGAAGCTTTCTTT. The whole variable domain, filled in from reference TRBV5-1 and TRBJ1-1, reads KAGVTQTPRYLIKTRGQQVTLSCSPISGHRSVSWYQQTPGQGLQFLFEYFSETQRNKGNFPGRFSGRQFSNSRSEMNVSTLELGDSALYLCASSLGTGGKNTEAFFGQGTRLTVV.

This sequence joins TRBV7-2 and TRBJ2-1, with D possibly being TRBD1 (6 bases). V was cut by 4 bases and J by 10 bases, with 14 bases left in between. In germline, CDR1 is SGHTA, CDR2 FQGNSA. CDR3 size: 13 residues. The CDR3 sequence is CASSSDSGTEQFF. The DNA of the CDR3 is TGTGCCAGCAGCTCCGATTCCGGGACAGAGCAGTTCTTC.

The genes are TRBV7-9 and TRBJ1-1, with D maybe TRBD1 (6 bases). This CDR3 has 16 amino acids. The V end lost 6 bases, the J end lost 0 bases, and 17 bases lay between the germline ends. The germline CDR1 and CDR2 sequences are SEHNR and FQNEAQ (reference sequence). CDR3 amino acids: CASSNRVTSMNTEAFF. The CDR3 bases are TGTGCCAGCAGTAACAGGGTCACTTCCATGAACACTGAAGCTTTCTTT.

The rearrangement uses TRBV9 and TRBJ1-6; tentative D call: TRBD1 (5 bases). Per the germline V gene, CDR1 is SGDLS and CDR2 is YYNGEE. Trimming removed 2 bases from V and 9 bases from J, with 12 bases in between. This CDR3 contains 14 residues. The CDR3 reads CASSVGRVGSPLHF. CDR3 DNA sequence: TGTGCCAGCAGCGTGGGCAGGGTAGGTTCACCCCTCCACTTT.

The rearrangement joins TRBV29-1 to TRBJ2-7, with a tentative D call TRBD2 (7 bases). Germline V CDR1 and CDR2: SQVTM, ANQGSEA. The CDR3 spans 11 residues. Trimming stripped 6 bases from V and 6 bases from J, with 12 bases between. The CDR3 coding sequence is TGCAGCGTCTGGAGGGGGGGCGAGCAGTACTTC. This encodes CSVWRGGEQYF.

This chain joins TRBV5-3 and TRBJ1-5, with D perhaps TRBD1 (6 bases). TRBV5-3 qualifies as an ORF whose function is uncertain. The CDR3 is 15 amino acids. Trimming removed 4 bases at V and 6 bases at J, with 17 bases between. The DNA for the CDR3 is TGTGCCAGAAGCGGATACACAGGGTGGGGTCAGCCCCAGCATTTT. Translated: CARSGYTGWGQPQHF.

This clone was seen a few times. This chain uses TRBV7-9 with TRBJ1-1; D is ambiguous. V gave up 3 bases and J gave up 3 bases, with 5 bases separating them. Germline assignment: CDR1 SEHNR and CDR2 FQNEAQ (reference sequence). The CDR3 consists of 12 residues. CDR3 residues: CASSFEDTEAFF. CDR3 DNA: TGTGCCAGCAGCTTTGAGGACACTGAAGCTTTCTTT.